The clone carrying this TCR beta chain was seen only a few times. As yet, its antigen is unknown. The source of the sample is a study of somatic mutations in cytotoxic T cells in rheumatoid arthritis. The overall study: Selected T-cell populations stained with V beta antibodies were isolated by flow sorting to nearly 100% purity; these included V beta1+ cells subjected to TCRB sequencing.

Study-wide results and limits: Measured CD8+ T-cell clonality, a value compared between rheumatoid arthritis patients and age-matched healthy controls, did not differ significantly.

CD4+ cells and CD8+ cells were each obtained through positive magnetic bead selection, and their purity was assessed by flow cytometry. The table came from immunoSEQ multiplex PCR; TCRdb's copy has only in-frame clones and leaves some out. The table lists thousands of clones, 65% to 75% of them singletons. There are 13 residues in the CDR3. Per germline, CDR1 LNHDA and CDR2 SQIVND (reference sequence). V lost 1 base to trimming and J lost 3 bases, with 4 bases between them. The specimen sequenced was CD8+ T cells sorted from blood. This receptor was taken from a man between 35 and 55 years old in good health. This chain joins TRBV19 and TRBJ2-1; D gene uncertain. CDR3 region: CASSIADYNEQFF. The CDR3, as DNA: TGTGCCAGTAGTATAGCGGACTACAATGAGCAGTTCTTC.